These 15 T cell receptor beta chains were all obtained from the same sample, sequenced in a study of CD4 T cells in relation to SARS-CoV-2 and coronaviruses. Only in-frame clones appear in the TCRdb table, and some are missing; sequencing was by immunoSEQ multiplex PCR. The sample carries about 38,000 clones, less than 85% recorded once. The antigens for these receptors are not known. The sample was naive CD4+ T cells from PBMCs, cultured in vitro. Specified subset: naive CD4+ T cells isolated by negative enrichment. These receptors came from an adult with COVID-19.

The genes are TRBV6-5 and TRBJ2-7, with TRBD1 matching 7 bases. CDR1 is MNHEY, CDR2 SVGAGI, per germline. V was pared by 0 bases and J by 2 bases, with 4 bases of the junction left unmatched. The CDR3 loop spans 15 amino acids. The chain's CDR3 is CASSYSRDSPYEQYF. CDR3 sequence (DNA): TGTGCCAGCAGTTACTCGAGGGACAGTCCCTACGAGCAGTACTTC.

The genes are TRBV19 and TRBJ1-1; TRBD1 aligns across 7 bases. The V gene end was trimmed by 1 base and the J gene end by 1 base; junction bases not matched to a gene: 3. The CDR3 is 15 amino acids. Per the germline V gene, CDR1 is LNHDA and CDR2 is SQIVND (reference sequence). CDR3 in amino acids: CASSIVRQGNTEAFF. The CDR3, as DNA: TGTGCCAGTAGTATAGTACGACAGGGGAACACTGAAGCTTTCTTT.

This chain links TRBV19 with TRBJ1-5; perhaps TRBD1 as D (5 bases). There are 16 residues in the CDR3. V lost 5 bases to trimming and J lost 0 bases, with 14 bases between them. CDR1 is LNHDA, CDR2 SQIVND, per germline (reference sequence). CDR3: CASSPTKGYSNQPQHF. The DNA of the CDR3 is TGTGCCAGTAGTCCCACGAAGGGGTATAGCAATCAGCCCCAGCATTTT.

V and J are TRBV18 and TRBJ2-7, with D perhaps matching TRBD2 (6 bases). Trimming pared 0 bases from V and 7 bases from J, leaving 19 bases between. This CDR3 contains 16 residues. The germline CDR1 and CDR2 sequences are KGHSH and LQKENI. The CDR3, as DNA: TGTGCCAGCTCACCACCGGGACTTCTCGGCCTGTGGGAGCAGTACTTC. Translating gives CASSPPGLLGLWEQYF.

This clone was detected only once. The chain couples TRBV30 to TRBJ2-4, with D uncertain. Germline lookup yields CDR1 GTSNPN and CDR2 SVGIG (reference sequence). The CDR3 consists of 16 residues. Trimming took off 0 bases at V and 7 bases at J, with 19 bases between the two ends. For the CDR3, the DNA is TGTGCCTGGAGTGTACCACTGGCCAGATCTTGGAACATTCAGTACTTC. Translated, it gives CAWSVPLARSWNIQYF.

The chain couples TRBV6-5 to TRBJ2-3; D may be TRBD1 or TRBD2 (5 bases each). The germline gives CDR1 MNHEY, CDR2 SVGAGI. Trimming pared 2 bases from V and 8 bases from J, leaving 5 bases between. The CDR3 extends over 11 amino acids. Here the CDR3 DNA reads TGTGCCAGCAGTTACGGGGGTACGCAGTATTTT. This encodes CASSYGGTQYF.

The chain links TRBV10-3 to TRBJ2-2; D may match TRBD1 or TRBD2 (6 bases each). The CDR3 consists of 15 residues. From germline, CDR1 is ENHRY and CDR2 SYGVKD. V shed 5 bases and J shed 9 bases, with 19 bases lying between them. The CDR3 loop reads CAISHTIGGGRELFF. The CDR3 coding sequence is TGTGCCATCAGTCATACCATAGGGGGAGGCCGGGAGCTGTTTTTT.

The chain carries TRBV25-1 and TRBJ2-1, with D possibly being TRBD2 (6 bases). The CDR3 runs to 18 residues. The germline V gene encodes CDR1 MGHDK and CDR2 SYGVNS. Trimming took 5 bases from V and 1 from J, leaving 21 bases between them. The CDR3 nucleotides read TGTGCCAGCAGTAAAAGCCCCGGGGGTGGGGCATCCTACAATGAGCAGTTCTTC. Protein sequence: CASSKSPGGGASYNEQFF.

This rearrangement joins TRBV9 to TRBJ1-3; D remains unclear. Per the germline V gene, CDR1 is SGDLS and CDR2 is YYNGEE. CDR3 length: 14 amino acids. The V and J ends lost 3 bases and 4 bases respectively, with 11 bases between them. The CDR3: CASSGEFRGNTIYF. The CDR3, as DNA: TGTGCCAGCAGCGGCGAGTTTAGGGGAAACACCATATATTTT.

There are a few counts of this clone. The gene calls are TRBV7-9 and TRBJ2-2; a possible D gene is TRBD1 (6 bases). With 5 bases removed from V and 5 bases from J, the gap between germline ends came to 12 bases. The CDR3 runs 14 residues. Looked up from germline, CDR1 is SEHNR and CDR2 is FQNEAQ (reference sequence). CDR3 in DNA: TGTGCCAGCAGCCTTTCTGACAGGACCGGGGAGCTGTTTTTT. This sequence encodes CASSLSDRTGELFF.

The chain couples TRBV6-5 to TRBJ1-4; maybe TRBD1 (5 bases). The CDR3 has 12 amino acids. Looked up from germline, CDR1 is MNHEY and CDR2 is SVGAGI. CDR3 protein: CVVGAGNEKLFF. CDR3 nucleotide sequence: TGTGTCGTCGGGGCCGGTAATGAAAAACTGTTTTTT.

CDR3 sequence reads: CASSLSPRAGTKTQYF. The CDR3 DNA is TGTGCCAGTAGTCTCTCCCCCCGGGCGGGTACGAAGACCCAGTACTTC. This chain uses TRBV19 with TRBJ2-5; a weak D match, TRBD2 (5 bases). This CDR3 region has 16 residues. Trimming took off 5 bases at V and 6 bases at J, with 22 bases between the two ends. Germline assignment: CDR1 LNHDA and CDR2 SQIVND (reference sequence).

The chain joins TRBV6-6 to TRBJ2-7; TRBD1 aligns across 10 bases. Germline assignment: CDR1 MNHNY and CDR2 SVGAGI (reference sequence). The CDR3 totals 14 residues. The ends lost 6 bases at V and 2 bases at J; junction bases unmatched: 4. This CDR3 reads CASRGQGKTYEQYF. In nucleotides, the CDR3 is TGTGCCAGCAGGGGACAGGGGAAGACCTACGAGCAGTACTTC.

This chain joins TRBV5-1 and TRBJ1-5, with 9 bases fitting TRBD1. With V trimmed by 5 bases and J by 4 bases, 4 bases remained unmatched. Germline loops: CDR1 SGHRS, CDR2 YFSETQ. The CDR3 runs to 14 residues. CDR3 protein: CASRGQGVNQPQHF. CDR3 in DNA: TGCGCCAGCAGGGGACAGGGCGTTAATCAGCCCCAGCATTTT. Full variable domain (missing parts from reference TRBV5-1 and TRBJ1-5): KAGVTQTPRYLIKTRGQQVTLSCSPISGHRSVSWYQQTPGQGLQFLFEYFSETQRNKGNFPGRFSGRQFSNSRSEMNVSTLELGDSALYLCASRGQGVNQPQHFGDGTRLSIL.

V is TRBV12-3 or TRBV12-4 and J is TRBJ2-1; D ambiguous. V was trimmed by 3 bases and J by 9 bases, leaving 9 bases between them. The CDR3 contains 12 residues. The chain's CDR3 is CASSFRAGEQFF. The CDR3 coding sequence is TGTGCCAGCAGTTTTCGAGCTGGTGAGCAGTTCTTC.